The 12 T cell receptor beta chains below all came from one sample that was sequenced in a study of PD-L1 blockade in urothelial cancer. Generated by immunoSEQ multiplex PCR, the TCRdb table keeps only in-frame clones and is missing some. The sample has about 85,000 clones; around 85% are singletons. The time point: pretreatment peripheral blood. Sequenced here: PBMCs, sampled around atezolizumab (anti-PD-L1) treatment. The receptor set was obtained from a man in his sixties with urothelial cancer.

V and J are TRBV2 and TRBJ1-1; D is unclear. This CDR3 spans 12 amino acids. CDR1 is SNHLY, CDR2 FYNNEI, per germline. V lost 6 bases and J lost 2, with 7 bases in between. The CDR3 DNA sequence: TGTGCCAGCAGCCTGTATAACACTGAAGCTTTCTTT. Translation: CASSLYNTEAFF.

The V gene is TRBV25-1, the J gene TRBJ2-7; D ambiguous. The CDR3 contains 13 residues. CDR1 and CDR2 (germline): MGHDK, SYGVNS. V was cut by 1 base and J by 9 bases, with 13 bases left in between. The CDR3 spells CASSESSRTPQYF. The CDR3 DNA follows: TGTGCCAGCAGTGAATCTTCTAGAACCCCGCAGTACTTC.

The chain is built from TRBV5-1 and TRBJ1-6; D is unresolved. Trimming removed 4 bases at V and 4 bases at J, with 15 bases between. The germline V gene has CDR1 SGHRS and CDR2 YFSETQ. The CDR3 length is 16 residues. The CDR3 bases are TGCGCCAGCAGCAGGTCGAGGCCTATTTATAATTCACCCCTCCACTTT. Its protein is CASSRSRPIYNSPLHF.

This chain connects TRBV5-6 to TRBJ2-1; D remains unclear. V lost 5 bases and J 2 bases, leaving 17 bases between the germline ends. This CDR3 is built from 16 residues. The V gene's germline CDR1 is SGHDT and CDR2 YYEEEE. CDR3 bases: TGTGCCAGCAGTTCCGACCTCGGAGTGGCCTACAATGAGCAGTTCTTC. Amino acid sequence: CASSSDLGVAYNEQFF.

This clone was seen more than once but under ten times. CDR3 nucleotide sequence: TGTGCCAGCAGTCCCGAGACAGGGGGTTTTCTGGGCTACACCTTC. This gives the protein CASSPETGGFLGYTF. The gene calls are TRBV11-2 and TRBJ1-2; 9 bases fit TRBD1. This CDR3 has 15 amino acids. The germline V gene encodes CDR1 SGHAT and CDR2 FQNNGV. V gave up 6 bases and J gave up 8 bases; unmatched junction bases: 13.

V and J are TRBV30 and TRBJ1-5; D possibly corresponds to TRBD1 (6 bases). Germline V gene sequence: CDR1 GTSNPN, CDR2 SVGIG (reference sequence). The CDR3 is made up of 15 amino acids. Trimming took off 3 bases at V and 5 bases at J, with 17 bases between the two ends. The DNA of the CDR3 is TGTGCCTGGAGCCCCGGGACAACTAACTATCAGCCCCAGCATTTT. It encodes CAWSPGTTNYQPQHF.

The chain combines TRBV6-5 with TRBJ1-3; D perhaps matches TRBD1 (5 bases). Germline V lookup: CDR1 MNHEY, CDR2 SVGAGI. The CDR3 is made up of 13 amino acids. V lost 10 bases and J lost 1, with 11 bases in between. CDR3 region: CATEGRSGNTIYF. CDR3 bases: TGTGCCACGGAGGGGCGGTCTGGAAACACCATATATTTT.

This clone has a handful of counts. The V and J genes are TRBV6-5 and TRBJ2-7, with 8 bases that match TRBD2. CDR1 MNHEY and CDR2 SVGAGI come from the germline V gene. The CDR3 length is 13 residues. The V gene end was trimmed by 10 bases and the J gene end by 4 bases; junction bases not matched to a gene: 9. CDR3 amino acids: CATKAGAAYEQYF. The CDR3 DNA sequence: TGTGCCACGAAAGCGGGGGCAGCTTACGAGCAGTACTTC.

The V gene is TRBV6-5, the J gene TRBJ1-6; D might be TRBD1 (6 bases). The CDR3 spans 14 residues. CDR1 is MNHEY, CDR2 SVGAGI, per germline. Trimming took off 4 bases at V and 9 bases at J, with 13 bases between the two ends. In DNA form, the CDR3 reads TGTGCCAGCAGTTCGGACAGACGGATTTCACCCCTCCACTTT. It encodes CASSSDRRISPLHF.

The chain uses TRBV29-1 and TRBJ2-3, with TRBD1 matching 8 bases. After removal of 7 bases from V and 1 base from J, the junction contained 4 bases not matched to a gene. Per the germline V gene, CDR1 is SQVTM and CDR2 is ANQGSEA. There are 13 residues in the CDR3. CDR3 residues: CSATTGGTDTQYF. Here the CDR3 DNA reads TGCAGCGCCACGACAGGGGGCACAGATACGCAGTATTTT.

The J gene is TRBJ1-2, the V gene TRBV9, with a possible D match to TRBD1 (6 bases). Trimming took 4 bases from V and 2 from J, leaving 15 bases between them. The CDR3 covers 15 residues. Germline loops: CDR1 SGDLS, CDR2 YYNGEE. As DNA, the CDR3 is TGTGCCAGCAGCCCCAGGACAGAGGAAAACTATGGCTACACCTTC. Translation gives CASSPRTEENYGYTF.

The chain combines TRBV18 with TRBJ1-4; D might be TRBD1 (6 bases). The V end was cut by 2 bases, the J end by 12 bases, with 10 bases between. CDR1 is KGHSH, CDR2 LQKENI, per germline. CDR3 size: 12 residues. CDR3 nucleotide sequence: TGTGCCAGCTCACCAACAGGGTCGCAACTGTTTTTT. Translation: CASSPTGSQLFF.